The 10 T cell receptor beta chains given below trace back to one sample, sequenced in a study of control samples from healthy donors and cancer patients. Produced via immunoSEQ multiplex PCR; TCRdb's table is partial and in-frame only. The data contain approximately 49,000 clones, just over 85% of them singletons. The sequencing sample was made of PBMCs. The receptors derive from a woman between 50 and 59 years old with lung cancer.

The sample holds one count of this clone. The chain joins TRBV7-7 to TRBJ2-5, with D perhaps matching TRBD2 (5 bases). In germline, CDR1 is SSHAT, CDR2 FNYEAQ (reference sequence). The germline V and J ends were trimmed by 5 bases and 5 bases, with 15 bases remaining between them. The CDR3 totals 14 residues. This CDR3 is CASSLIRGGETQYF. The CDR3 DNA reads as TGTGCCAGCAGCCTTATCCGGGGTGGGGAGACCCAGTACTTC.

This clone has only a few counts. CDR3 DNA sequence: TGTGCCAGCAGCGGAAATCTGAACACTGAAGCTTTCTTT. This sequence encodes CASSGNLNTEAFF. V usage is TRBV9 and J usage is TRBJ1-1; D is unresolved. The CDR3 is made up of 13 amino acids. V lost 3 bases and J lost 0, with 6 bases in between. Germline V gene data show CDR1 as SGDLS and CDR2 as YYNGEE.

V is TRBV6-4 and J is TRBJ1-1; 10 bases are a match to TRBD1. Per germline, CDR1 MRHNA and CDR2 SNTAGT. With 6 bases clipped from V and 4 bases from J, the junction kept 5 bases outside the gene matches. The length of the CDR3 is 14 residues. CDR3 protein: CASRPRTGGTEAFF. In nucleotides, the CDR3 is TGTGCCAGCAGACCAAGGACAGGGGGCACTGAAGCTTTCTTT.

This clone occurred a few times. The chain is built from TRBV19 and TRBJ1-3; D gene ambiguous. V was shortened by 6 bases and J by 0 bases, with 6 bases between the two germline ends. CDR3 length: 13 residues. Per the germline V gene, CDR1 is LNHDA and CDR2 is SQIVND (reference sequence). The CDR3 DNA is TGTGCCAGTAGGCCGTACTCTGGAAACACCATATATTTT. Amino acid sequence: CASRPYSGNTIYF.

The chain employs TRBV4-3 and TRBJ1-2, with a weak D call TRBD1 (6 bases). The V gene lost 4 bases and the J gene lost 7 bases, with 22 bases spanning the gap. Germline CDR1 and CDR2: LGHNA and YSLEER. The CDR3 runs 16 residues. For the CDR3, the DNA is TGCGCCAGCAGCCGAAAGGAGGAACCAGGGGTGAGTGGCTACACCTTC. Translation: CASSRKEEPGVSGYTF.

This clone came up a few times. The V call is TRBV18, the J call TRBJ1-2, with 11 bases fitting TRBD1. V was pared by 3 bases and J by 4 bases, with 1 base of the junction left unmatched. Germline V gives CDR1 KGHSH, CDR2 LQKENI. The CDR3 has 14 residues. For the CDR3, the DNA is TGTGCCAGCTCACCGGGACAGGGGGGCTATGGCTACACCTTC. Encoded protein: CASSPGQGGYGYTF.

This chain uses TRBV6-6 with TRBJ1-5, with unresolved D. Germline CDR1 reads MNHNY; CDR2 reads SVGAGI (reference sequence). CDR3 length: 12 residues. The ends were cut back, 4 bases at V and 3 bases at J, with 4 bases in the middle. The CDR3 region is CASSSPNQPQHF. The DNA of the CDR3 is TGTGCCAGCAGTTCCCCCAATCAGCCCCAGCATTTT.

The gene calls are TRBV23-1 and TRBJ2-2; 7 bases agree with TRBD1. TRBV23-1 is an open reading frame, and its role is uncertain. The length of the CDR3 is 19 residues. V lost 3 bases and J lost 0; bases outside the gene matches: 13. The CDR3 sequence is CASSHRMGQFRANTGELFF. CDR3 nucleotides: TGCGCCAGCAGTCACCGGATGGGACAGTTCCGCGCGAACACCGGGGAGCTGTTTTTT.

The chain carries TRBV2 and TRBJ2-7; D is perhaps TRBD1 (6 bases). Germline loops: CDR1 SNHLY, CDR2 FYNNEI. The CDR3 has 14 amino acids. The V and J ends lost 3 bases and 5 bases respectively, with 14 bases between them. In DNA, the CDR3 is TGTGCCAGCAGTGATGACGGCAGGGGCCACGAGCAGTACTTC. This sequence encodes CASSDDGRGHEQYF.

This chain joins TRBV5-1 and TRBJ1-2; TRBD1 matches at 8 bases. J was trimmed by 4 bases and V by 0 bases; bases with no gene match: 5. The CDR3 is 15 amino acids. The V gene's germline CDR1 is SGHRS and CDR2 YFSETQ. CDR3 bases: TGCGCCAGCAGCTTGGGGCAGGGGGCAGTCTATGGCTACACCTTC. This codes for CASSLGQGAVYGYTF.